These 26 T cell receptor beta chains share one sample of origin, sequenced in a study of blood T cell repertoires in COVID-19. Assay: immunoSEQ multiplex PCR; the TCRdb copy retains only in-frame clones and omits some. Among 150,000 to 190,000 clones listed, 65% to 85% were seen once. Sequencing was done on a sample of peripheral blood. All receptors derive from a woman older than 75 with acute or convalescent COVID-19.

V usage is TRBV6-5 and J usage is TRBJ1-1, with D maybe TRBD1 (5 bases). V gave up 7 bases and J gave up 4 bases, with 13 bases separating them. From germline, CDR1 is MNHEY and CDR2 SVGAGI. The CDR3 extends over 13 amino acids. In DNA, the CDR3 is TGTGCCAGCATGGGGCAGATTTTCACTGAAGCTTTCTTT. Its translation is CASMGQIFTEAFF.

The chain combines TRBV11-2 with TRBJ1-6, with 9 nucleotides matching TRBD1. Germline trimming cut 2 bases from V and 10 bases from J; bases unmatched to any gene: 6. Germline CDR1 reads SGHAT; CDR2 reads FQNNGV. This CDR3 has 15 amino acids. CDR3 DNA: TGTGCCAGCAGCTTAAGGGGACAGGGTCGGTCACCCCTCCACTTT. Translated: CASSLRGQGRSPLHF.

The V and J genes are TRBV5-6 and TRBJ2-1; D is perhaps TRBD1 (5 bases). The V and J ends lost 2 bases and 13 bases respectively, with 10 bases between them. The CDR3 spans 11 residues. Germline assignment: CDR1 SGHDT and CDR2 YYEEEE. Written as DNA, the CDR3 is TGTGCCAGCAGCTTTGGACAAATACAGTTCTTC. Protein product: CASSFGQIQFF. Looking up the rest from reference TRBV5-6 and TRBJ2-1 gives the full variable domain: DAGVTQSPTHLIKTRGQQVTLRCSPKSGHDTVSWYQQALGQGPQFIFQYYEEEERQRGNFPDRFSGHQFPNYSSELNVNALLLGDSALYLCASSFGQIQFFGPGTRLTVL.

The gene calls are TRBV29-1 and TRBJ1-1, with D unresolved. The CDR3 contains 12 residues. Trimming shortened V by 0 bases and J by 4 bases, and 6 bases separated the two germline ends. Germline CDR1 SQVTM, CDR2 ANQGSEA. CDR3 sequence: CSVEERRTEAFF. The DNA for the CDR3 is TGCAGCGTTGAAGAGAGGCGCACTGAAGCTTTCTTT.

CDR3 DNA sequence: TGTGCCACCAGTGATTCAACTCACGACAGGGGTGCCCGCTACAATGAGCAGTTCTTC. Translation: CATSDSTHDRGARYNEQFF. The chain couples TRBV24-1 to TRBJ2-1, with 8 positions matching TRBD1. Germline CDR1 KGHDR, CDR2 SFDVKD. V was clipped by 2 bases and J by 3 bases; unmatched bases: 14. This CDR3 has 19 amino acids.

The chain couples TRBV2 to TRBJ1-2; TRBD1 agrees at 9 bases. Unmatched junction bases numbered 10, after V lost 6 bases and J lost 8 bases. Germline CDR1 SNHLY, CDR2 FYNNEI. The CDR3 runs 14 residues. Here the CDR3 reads CASSDLQGAWGYTF. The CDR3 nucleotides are TGTGCCAGCAGCGACCTACAGGGGGCCTGGGGCTACACCTTC.

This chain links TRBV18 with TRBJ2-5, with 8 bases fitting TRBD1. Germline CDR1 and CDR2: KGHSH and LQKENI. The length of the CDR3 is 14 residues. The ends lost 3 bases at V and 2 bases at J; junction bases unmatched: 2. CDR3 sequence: CASSPRTGQETQYF. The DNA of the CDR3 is TGTGCCAGCTCACCCCGGACAGGGCAAGAGACCCAGTACTTC. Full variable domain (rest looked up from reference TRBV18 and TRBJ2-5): NAGVMQNPRHLVRRRGQEARLRCSPMKGHSHVYWYRQLPEEGLKFMVYLQKENIIDESGMPKERFSAEFPKEGPSILRIQQVVRGDSAAYFCASSPRTGQETQYFGPGTRLLVL.

CDR3 residues: CASSEFVGPTDTQYF. The CDR3 DNA is TGCGCCAGCAGTGAGTTCGTGGGGCCCACAGATACGCAGTATTTT. The gene calls are TRBV10-1 and TRBJ2-3; a weak D match, TRBD1 (5 bases). CDR1 WNHNN and CDR2 SYGVQD come from the germline V gene (reference sequence). Trimming removed 1 base at V and 2 bases at J, with 10 bases between. The CDR3 is made up of 15 amino acids.

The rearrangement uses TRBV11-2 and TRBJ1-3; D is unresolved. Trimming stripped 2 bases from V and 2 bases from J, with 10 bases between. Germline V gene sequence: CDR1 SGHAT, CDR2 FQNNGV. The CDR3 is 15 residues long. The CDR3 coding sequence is TGTGCCAGCAGCTTAAACGGAGGGACTGGAAACACCATATATTTT. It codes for CASSLNGGTGNTIYF.

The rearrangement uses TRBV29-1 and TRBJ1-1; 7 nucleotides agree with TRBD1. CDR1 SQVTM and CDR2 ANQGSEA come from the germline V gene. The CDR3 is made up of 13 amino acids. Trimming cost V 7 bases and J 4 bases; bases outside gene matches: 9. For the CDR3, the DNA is TGCAGCGACAGGGGATTCTCGGGCACTGAAGCTTTCTTT. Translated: CSDRGFSGTEAFF. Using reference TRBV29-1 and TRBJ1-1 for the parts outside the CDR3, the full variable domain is SAVISQKPSRDICQRGTSLTIQCQVDSQVTMMFWYRQQPGQSLTLIATANQGSEATYESGFVIDKFPISRPNLTFSTLTVSNMSPEDSSIYLCSDRGFSGTEAFFGQGTRLTVV.

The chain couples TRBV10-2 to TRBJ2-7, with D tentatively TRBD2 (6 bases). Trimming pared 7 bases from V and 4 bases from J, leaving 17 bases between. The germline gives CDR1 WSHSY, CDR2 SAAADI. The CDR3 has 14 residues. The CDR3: CASIRGSLGYEQYF. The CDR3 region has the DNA TGCGCCAGCATCCGGGGGAGTTTGGGGTACGAGCAGTACTTC.

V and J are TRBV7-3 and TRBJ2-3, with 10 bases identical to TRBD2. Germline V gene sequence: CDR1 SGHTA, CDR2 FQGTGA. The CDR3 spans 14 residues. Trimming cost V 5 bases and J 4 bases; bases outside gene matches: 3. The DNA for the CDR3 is TGTGCCAGCAGCGCTAGCGGGAGATCAGATACGCAGTATTTT. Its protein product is CASSASGRSDTQYF.

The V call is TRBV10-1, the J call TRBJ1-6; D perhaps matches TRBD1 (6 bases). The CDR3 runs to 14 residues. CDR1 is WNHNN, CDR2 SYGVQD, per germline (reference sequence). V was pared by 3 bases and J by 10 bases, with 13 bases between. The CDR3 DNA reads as TGCGCCAGCAGTGAATCAGGGGTTGGGTCACCCCTCCACTTT. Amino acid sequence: CASSESGVGSPLHF.

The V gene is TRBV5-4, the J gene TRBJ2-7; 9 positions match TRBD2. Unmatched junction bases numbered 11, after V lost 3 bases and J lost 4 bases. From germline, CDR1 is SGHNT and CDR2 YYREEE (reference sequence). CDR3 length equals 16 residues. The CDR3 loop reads CASSYGGGANTYEQYF. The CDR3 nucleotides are TGTGCCAGCAGCTATGGCGGGGGGGCAAATACTTACGAGCAGTACTTC.

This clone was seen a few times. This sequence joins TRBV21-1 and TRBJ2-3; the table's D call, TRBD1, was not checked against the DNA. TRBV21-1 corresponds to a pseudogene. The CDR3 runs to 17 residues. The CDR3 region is CASMKPRDRVTGDTQYF. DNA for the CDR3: TGTGCCAGCATGAAGCCCCGGGACAGGGTAACCGGAGATACGCAGTATTTT.

CDR3 bases: TGTGCCAGTAGGTGGGCGCCTGATCAGCCCCAGCATTTT. This gives the protein CASRWAPDQPQHF. The chain links TRBV19 to TRBJ1-5; D ambiguous. Trimming removed 6 bases from V and 5 bases from J, with 11 bases in between. The CDR3 extends over 13 amino acids. Germline V gene sequence: CDR1 LNHDA, CDR2 SQIVND (reference sequence).

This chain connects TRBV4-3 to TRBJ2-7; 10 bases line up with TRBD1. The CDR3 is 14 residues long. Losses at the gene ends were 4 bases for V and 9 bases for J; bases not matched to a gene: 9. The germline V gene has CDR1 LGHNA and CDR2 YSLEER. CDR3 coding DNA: TGCGCCAGCAGCCTAGGGACAGGGGCGAACGGGCAGTACTTC. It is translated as CASSLGTGANGQYF.

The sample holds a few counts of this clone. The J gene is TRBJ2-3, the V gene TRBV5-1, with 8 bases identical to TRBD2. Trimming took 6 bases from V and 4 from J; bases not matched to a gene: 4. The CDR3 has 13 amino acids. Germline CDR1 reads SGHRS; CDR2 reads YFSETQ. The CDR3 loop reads CASKTSGADTQYF. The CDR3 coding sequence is TGCGCCAGCAAAACTAGCGGCGCAGATACGCAGTATTTT.

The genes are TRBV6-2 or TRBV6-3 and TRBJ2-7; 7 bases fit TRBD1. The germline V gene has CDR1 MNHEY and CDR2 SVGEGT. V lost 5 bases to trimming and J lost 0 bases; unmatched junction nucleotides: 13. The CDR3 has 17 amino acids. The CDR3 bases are TGTGCCAGCAGTCCATCGAGGACAGGCCATACCTCCTACGAGCAGTACTTC. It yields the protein CASSPSRTGHTSYEQYF.

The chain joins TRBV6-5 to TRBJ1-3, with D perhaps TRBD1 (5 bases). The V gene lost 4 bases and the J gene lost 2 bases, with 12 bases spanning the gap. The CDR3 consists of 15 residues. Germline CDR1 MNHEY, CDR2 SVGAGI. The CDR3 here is CASSSSQGPGNTIYF. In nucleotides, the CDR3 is TGTGCCAGCAGTTCGTCCCAGGGTCCTGGAAACACCATATATTTT.

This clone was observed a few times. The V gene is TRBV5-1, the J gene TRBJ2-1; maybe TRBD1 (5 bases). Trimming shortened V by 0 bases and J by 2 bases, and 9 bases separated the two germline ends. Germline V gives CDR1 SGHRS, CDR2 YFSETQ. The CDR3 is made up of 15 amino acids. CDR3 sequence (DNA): TGCGCCAGCAGCTTGGATCCACAGGCCTACAATGAGCAGTTCTTC. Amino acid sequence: CASSLDPQAYNEQFF.

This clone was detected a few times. CDR3 protein: CASSPPEIELYSPLHF. CDR3 nucleotide sequence: TGTGCCAGCTCACCACCGGAGATAGAGCTATATTCACCCCTCCACTTT. The chain combines TRBV18 with TRBJ1-6; D unclear. Germline V gene lookup returns CDR1 KGHSH and CDR2 LQKENI. V dropped 0 bases and J dropped 8 bases, with 14 bases sitting between them. This CDR3 region has 16 residues.

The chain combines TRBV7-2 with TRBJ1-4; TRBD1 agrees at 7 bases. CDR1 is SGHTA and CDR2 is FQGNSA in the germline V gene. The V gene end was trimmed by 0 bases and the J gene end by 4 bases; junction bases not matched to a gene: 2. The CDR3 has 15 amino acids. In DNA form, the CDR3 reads TGTGCCAGCAGCTTAGCGACAGGGAATAATGAAAAACTGTTTTTT. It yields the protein CASSLATGNNEKLFF.

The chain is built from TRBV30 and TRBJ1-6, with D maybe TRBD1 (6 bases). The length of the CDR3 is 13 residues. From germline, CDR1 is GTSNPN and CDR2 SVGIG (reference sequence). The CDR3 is CASGQPNNSPLHF. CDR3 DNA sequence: TGTGCTTCAGGACAGCCAAATAATTCACCCCTCCACTTT.

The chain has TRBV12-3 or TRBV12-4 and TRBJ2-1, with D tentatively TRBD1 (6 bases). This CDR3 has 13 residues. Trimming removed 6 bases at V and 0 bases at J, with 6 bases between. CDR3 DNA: TGTGCCAGCAGGACAGGCTCCTACAATGAGCAGTTCTTC. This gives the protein CASRTGSYNEQFF.

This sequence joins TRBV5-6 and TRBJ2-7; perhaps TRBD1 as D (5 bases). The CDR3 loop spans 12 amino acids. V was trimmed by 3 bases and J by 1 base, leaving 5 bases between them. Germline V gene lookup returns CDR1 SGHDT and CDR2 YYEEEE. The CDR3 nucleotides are TGTGCCAGCAGCTCAGGGTCCTACGAGCAGTACTTC. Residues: CASSSGSYEQYF.